This T cell receptor (beta chain) was retrieved from a study of blood T cell repertoires in COVID-19. The CDR3 sequence is 16 residues long. CDR1 is LNHNV, CDR2 YYDKDF, per germline (reference sequence). V lost 5 bases, J lost 6 bases, and 11 bases stayed unmatched. Method: immunoSEQ multiplex PCR; TCRdb's copy keeps in-frame clones and lacks some. The sample shows approximately 100,000 clones, more than 80% of them seen only once. The TCR originated in a man aged 55 to 70 with acute or convalescent COVID-19. The specimen sequenced was peripheral blood. This chain joins TRBV15 and TRBJ2-3; TRBD1 aligns across 10 bases. CDR3 DNA sequence: TGTGCCACCAGCTATGGACGGACAGGGGGGGTGGATACGCAGTATTTT. Its protein is CATSYGRTGGVDTQYF.